These 17 T cell receptor beta chains were all obtained from the same sample, sequenced in a study of chemoradiotherapy in HPV16-positive cancers. TCRdb's table, derived via immunoSEQ multiplex PCR, lists solely in-frame clones and lacks some. The sample holds about 35,000 clones, over 80% seen once. The sample in question was blood, obtained from a patient who underwent chemoradiotherapy. The source is a human donor with HPV-associated anogenital cancer.

The J gene is TRBJ1-1, the V gene TRBV15; TRBD1 agrees at 9 bases. Trimming cost V 0 bases and J 11 bases; bases outside gene matches: 16. Per germline, CDR1 LNHNV and CDR2 YYDKDF (reference sequence). The CDR3 covers 17 residues. The CDR3 DNA sequence: TGTGCCACCAGCAGAGAAAGGGGCTTGGACAGGGGCAGGAGGGCTTTCTTT. Encoded protein: CATSRERGLDRGRRAFF. The full variable domain, completed using reference TRBV15 and TRBJ1-1, is DAMVIQNPRYQVTQFGKPVTLSCSQTLNHNVMYWYQQKSSQAPKLLFHYYDKDFNNEADTPDNFQSRRPNTSFCFLDIRSPGLGDTAMYLCATSRERGLDRGRRAFFGQGTRLTVV.

The chain recombines TRBV5-8 with TRBJ2-7, with 9 bases lining up with TRBD1. V lost 2 bases, J lost 1 base, and 7 bases stayed unmatched. Germline V gene sequence: CDR1 SGHTS, CDR2 YDEGEE. This CDR3 region has 16 residues. CDR3 nucleotides: TGTGCCAGCAGCTTACCGGGACAGGGTTCGTCCTACGAGCAGTACTTC. Translated: CASSLPGQGSSYEQYF.

This chain joins TRBV4-1 and TRBJ1-5, with D hard to call. Between the trimmed V and J ends, which lost 0 bases and 5 bases, there was a span of 5 bases. CDR1 is MGHRA, CDR2 YSYEKL, per germline. CDR3 length: 13 amino acids. CDR3 residues: CASSQEGHQPQHF. The CDR3 DNA reads as TGCGCCAGCAGCCAAGAGGGCCATCAGCCCCAGCATTTT.

The chain is built from TRBV7-2 and TRBJ2-3; D call uncertain. The CDR3 runs 13 residues. Germline-derived CDR1 and CDR2 are SGHTA and FQGNSA. V dropped 1 base and J dropped 11 bases, with 13 bases sitting between them. Here the CDR3 reads CASSLVGLGEQYF. The CDR3 bases are TGTGCCAGCAGCTTAGTGGGCTTAGGAGAGCAGTATTTT. Full variable domain (remainder filled in from reference TRBV7-2 and TRBJ2-3): GAGVSQSPSNKVTEKGKDVELRCDPISGHTALYWYRQSLGQGLEFLIYFQGNSAPDKSGLPSDRFSAERTGGSVSTLTIQRTQQEDSAVYLCASSLVGLGEQYFGPGTRLTVL.

The chain links TRBV7-2 to TRBJ2-5, with D possibly being TRBD1 (5 bases). The V end lost 2 bases, the J end lost 2 bases, and 9 bases lay between the germline ends. Per the germline V gene, CDR1 is SGHTA and CDR2 is FQGNSA. The CDR3 runs to 14 residues. The CDR3 protein is CASSLQQGQETQYF. CDR3 in DNA: TGTGCCAGCAGCTTACAGCAGGGACAAGAGACCCAGTACTTC.

This clone was detected only once. The gene calls are TRBV5-1 and TRBJ2-2; D may be TRBD2 (5 bases). Germline CDR1 SGHRS, CDR2 YFSETQ. V was trimmed by 4 bases and J by 6 bases, leaving 19 bases between them. This CDR3 is built from 16 residues. CDR3 sequence (DNA): TGCGCCAGCAGCCCCGAGGGAGCCTGGGGATCCGGGGAGCTGTTTTTT. Encoded protein: CASSPEGAWGSGELFF.

This chain connects TRBV6-5 to TRBJ2-7, with 9 bases aligning to TRBD1. Germline trimming cut 6 bases from V and 5 bases from J; bases unmatched to any gene: 8. The CDR3 has 14 residues. The germline gives CDR1 MNHEY, CDR2 SVGAGI. CDR3 bases: TGTGCCAGCAGAACCGGGACAGGGAGGAACGAGCAGTACTTC. Its translation: CASRTGTGRNEQYF.

The rearrangement joins TRBV5-3 to TRBJ2-5; the D is unclear. TRBV5-3 is annotated as an ORF whose role is uncertain. The V gene lost 4 bases and the J gene lost 5 bases, with 15 bases spanning the gap. This CDR3 contains 14 residues. The DNA for the CDR3 is TGTGCCAGAAGCCACCGAATCTACGGGGAGACCCAGTACTTC. Translating gives CARSHRIYGETQYF.

This CDR3 is CATSGTGGREQYF. In DNA, the CDR3 is TGTGCCACCTCCGGGACAGGGGGCCGCGAGCAGTACTTC. V gene TRBV2 combines with J gene TRBJ2-7, with 12 bases fitting TRBD1. J was trimmed by 6 bases and V by 10 bases; bases with no gene match: 7. The CDR3 runs to 13 residues. Germline V gene lookup returns CDR1 SNHLY and CDR2 FYNNEI. The variable domain in full, completed from reference TRBV2 and TRBJ2-7, reads EPEVTQTPSHQVTQMGQEVILRCVPISNHLYFYWYRQILGQKVEFLVSFYNNEISEKSEIFDDQFSVERPDGSNFTLKIRSTKLEDSAMYFCATSGTGGREQYFGPGTRLTVT.

CDR3 bases: TGTGCCAGTAGTATAAGTACAGCCCCCCTAGCTGAGCAGTTCTTC. Amino acids: CASSISTAPLAEQFF. The chain combines TRBV19 with TRBJ2-1; a weak D match, TRBD2 (5 bases). The V gene's germline CDR1 is LNHDA and CDR2 SQIVND (reference sequence). The CDR3 is made up of 15 amino acids. V was clipped by 2 bases and J by 9 bases, with 17 bases between them.

The chain couples TRBV7-9 to TRBJ2-7; TRBD2 agrees at 9 bases. Losses at the gene ends were 5 bases for V and 6 bases for J; bases not matched to a gene: 11. Germline CDR1 is SEHNR and CDR2 is FQNEAQ (reference sequence). This CDR3 spans 15 amino acids. CDR3 in amino acids: CASSPRGGGDGEQYF. For the CDR3, the DNA is TGTGCCAGCAGCCCCCGAGGCGGGGGGGACGGCGAGCAGTACTTC.

This chain uses TRBV5-1 with TRBJ2-3; D is tentatively TRBD1 or TRBD2 (6 bases each). Germline CDR1 is SGHRS and CDR2 is YFSETQ. The CDR3 loop spans 13 amino acids. Trimming cost V 5 bases and J 5 bases, with 12 bases left between them. DNA of the CDR3: TGCGCCAGCAGACAGGGAGGCGGAGATACGCAGTATTTT. The encoded protein is CASRQGGGDTQYF.

The CDR3 loop reads CASSLGGTGGAYF. CDR3 nucleotides: TGTGCCAGCAGCTTGGGGGGGACAGGGGGTGCGTACTTC. The V gene is TRBV5-4, the J gene TRBJ2-7; 11 bases are a match to TRBD1. There are 13 residues in the CDR3. CDR1 SGHNT and CDR2 YYREEE come from the germline V gene (reference sequence). With V trimmed by 0 bases and J by 12 bases, 5 bases remained unmatched.

In its sample, this clone was seen once. The chain links TRBV5-1 to TRBJ1-1; D gene unclear. Trimming took off 5 bases at V and 0 bases at J, with 5 bases between the two ends. Per germline, CDR1 SGHRS and CDR2 YFSETQ. This CDR3 is 12 amino acids long. CDR3 protein: CASRQLNTEAFF. In DNA, the CDR3 is TGCGCCAGCAGACAACTGAACACTGAAGCTTTCTTT. Full variable domain (missing parts from reference TRBV5-1 and TRBJ1-1): KAGVTQTPRYLIKTRGQQVTLSCSPISGHRSVSWYQQTPGQGLQFLFEYFSETQRNKGNFPGRFSGRQFSNSRSEMNVSTLELGDSALYLCASRQLNTEAFFGQGTRLTVV.

This chain connects TRBV5-8 to TRBJ2-4; 7 bases agree with TRBD1. Trimming cost V 0 bases and J 12 bases; bases outside gene matches: 12. The CDR3 totals 15 residues. Germline assignment: CDR1 SGHTS and CDR2 YDEGEE. In DNA form, the CDR3 reads TGTGCCAGCAGCTTGGGTGTATCAGACAGGGCCCCTCAGTACTTC. This codes for CASSLGVSDRAPQYF.

The chain couples TRBV9 to TRBJ1-5, with a tentative D call TRBD1 (6 bases). The germline gives CDR1 SGDLS, CDR2 YYNGEE. The CDR3 is 14 residues long. Trimming took off 5 bases at V and 7 bases at J, with 16 bases between the two ends. The CDR3: CASSGGGAGQPQHF. CDR3 in DNA: TGTGCCAGCAGTGGTGGGGGGGCAGGCCAGCCCCAGCATTTT.

The J gene is TRBJ2-3, the V gene TRBV9; TRBD2 agrees at 8 bases. The J segment lost 6 bases and the V segment lost 0 bases, leaving 15 bases of the junction unmatched. CDR1 is SGDLS and CDR2 is YYNGEE in the germline V gene. CDR3 length: 18 amino acids. The CDR3 region is CASSVGPPIAGYSDTQYF. DNA for the CDR3: TGTGCCAGCAGCGTAGGTCCCCCAATAGCGGGGTACTCGGATACGCAGTATTTT.